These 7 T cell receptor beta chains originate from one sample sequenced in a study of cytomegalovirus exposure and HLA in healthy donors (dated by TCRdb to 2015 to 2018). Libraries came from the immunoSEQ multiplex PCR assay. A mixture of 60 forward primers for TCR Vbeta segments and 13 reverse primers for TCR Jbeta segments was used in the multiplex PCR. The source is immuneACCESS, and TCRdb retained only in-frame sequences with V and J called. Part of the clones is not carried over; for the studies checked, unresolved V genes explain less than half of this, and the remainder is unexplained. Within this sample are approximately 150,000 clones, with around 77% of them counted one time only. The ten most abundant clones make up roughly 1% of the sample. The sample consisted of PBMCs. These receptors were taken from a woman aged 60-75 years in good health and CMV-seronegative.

In DNA form, the CDR3 reads TGTGCCTGGAGTGTTAGGCGGGAGTCCGGGTGGACCTCATACAATGAGCAGTTCTTC. This codes for CAWSVRRESGWTSYNEQFF. The chain joins TRBV30 to TRBJ2-1; TRBD2 agrees at 7 bases. V was pared by 0 bases and J by 4 bases, with 18 bases of the junction left unmatched. CDR1 is GTSNPN, CDR2 SVGIG, per germline (reference sequence). This CDR3 contains 19 residues.

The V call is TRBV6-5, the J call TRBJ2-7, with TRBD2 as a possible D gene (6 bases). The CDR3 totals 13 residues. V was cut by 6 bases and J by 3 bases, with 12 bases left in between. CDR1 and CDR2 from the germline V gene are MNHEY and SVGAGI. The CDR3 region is CASSPGLFYEQYF. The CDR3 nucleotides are TGTGCCAGCAGCCCGGGACTCTTCTACGAGCAGTACTTC.

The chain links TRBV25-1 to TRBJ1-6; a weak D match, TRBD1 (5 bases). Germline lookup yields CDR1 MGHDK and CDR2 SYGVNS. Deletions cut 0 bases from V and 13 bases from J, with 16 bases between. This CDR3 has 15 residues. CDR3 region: CASSEYQGPVAPLHF. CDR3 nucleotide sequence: TGTGCCAGCAGTGAATACCAGGGTCCGGTGGCTCCCCTCCACTTT.

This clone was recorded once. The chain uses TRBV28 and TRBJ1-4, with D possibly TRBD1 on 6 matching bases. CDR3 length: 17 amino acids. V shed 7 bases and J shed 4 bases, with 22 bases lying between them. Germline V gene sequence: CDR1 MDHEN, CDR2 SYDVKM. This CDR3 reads CASKMPLGGQYNEKLFF. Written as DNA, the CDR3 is TGTGCCAGCAAGATGCCTTTGGGGGGGCAGTATAATGAAAAACTGTTTTTT.

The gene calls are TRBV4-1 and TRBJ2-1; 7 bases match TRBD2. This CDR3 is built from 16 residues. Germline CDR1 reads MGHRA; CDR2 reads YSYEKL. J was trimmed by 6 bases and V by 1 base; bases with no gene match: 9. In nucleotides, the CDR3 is TGCGCCAGCAGCCAAGTTATCGGGGGGATAGGCAATGAGCAGTTCTTC. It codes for CASSQVIGGIGNEQFF.

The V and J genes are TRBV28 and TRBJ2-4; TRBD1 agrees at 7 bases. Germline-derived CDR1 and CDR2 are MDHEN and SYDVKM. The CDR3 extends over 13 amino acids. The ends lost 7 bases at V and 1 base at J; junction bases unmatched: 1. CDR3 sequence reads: CASTDRAKNIQYF. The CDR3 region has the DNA TGTGCCAGCACGGACAGGGCCAAAAACATTCAGTACTTC.

CDR3: CSVPSQESNYGYTF. The CDR3 coding sequence is TGCAGCGTCCCTAGCCAGGAATCAAACTATGGCTACACCTTC. V and J are TRBV29-1 and TRBJ1-2; D remains ambiguous. CDR1 and CDR2 (germline): SQVTM, ANQGSEA. The CDR3 is made up of 14 amino acids. V lost 6 bases to trimming and J lost 2 bases, with 16 bases between them.